One sample yielded the 9 T cell receptor beta chains listed below, sequenced in a study of OX40 agonist ivuxolimab in advanced cancers. Sequenced by immunoSEQ multiplex PCR; TCRdb stores in-frame clones only, minus some. The sample consists of 20,000 to 25,000 clones, around 85% of them appearing once. The sample in question was CD4+ or CD8+ T cells sorted from blood, obtained in a trial of the OX40 agonist ivuxolimab. The receptors stem from an adult with an advanced solid tumor such as melanoma, head and neck, liver or kidney cancer.

CDR3 region: CASSDDRVTEAFF. CDR3 nucleotides: TGTGCCAGCAGCGACGACAGGGTAACGGAAGCTTTCTTT. The V gene is TRBV9, the J gene TRBJ1-1; 7 bases align to TRBD1. Germline V gene lookup returns CDR1 SGDLS and CDR2 YYNGEE. The CDR3 spans 13 residues. The V gene end was trimmed by 3 bases and the J gene end by 8 bases; junction bases not matched to a gene: 7.

J is TRBJ2-1 and V is TRBV11-2, with unresolved D. V lost 1 base, J lost 0 bases, and 7 bases lay in between. This CDR3 region has 15 residues. Germline V CDR1 and CDR2: SGHAT, FQNNGV. The CDR3 spells CASSLAYSSYNEQFF. The CDR3 DNA is TGTGCCAGCAGCTTAGCCTACAGCTCCTACAATGAGCAGTTCTTC.

The rearrangement joins TRBV6-5 to TRBJ2-1; 9 positions agree with TRBD2. Germline CDR1 and CDR2: MNHEY and SVGAGI. The J segment lost 2 bases and the V segment lost 7 bases, leaving 6 bases of the junction unmatched. The CDR3 consists of 15 residues. The CDR3 sequence is CASTFSGSPYNEQFF. The CDR3 DNA reads TGTGCCAGCACCTTTAGCGGGAGTCCCTACAATGAGCAGTTCTTC.

The chain recombines TRBV11-1 with TRBJ2-5; no firm D call. The end of the DNA fits TRBJ2-7 better, so the J call may be wrong. The CDR3 totals 12 residues. The germline CDR1 and CDR2 sequences are SGHAT and FQDESV (reference sequence). The CDR3: CASSHQKIEQYF. The CDR3 DNA sequence: TGTGCCAGCAGCCACCAGAAAATCGAGCAGTACTTC.

The V gene is TRBV6-5, the J gene TRBJ2-7, with D tentatively TRBD1 (6 bases). V was cut by 6 bases and J by 1 base, with 13 bases left in between. Germline-derived CDR1 and CDR2 are MNHEY and SVGAGI. The CDR3 sequence is 14 residues long. The CDR3 is CASRPGHLSYEQYF. The CDR3 nucleotides read TGTGCCAGCAGACCGGGACACTTATCCTACGAGCAGTACTTC.

The sample holds one count of this clone. The gene calls are TRBV7-9 and TRBJ2-7; D unresolved. V lost 6 bases and J lost 6, with 12 bases in between. From germline, CDR1 is SEHNR and CDR2 FQNEAQ (reference sequence). CDR3 length equals 12 residues. The CDR3 region is CASSLFRVEQYF. The CDR3 DNA is TGTGCCAGCAGTTTATTTCGGGTCGAGCAGTACTTC. The full variable domain, in which reference TRBV7-9 and TRBJ2-7 provide the parts outside the CDR3, is DTGVSQNPRHKITKRGQNVTFRCDPISEHNRLYWYRQTLGQGPEFLTYFQNEAQLEKSRLLSDRFSAERPKGSFSTLEIQRTEQGDSAMYLCASSLFRVEQYFGPGTRLTVT.

The chain has TRBV19 and TRBJ2-7, with 7 bases aligning to TRBD1. The length of the CDR3 is 14 residues. Germline V lookup: CDR1 LNHDA, CDR2 SQIVND (reference sequence). V shed 5 bases and J 1 base; nucleotides not matched to a gene: 5. CDR3 nucleotide sequence: TGTGCCAGTAGTGCAGCACAGGGGTCCTACGAGCAGTACTTC. It codes for CASSAAQGSYEQYF. Based on the CDR3 plus reference TRBV19 and TRBJ2-7, the full variable domain is DGGITQSPKYLFRKEGQNVTLSCEQNLNHDAMYWYRQDPGQGLRLIYYSQIVNDFQKGDIAEGYSVSREKKESFPLTVTSAQKNPTAFYLCASSAAQGSYEQYFGPGTRLTVT.

This clone was seen once. The CDR3 nucleotides read TGTGCCAGCAGCGCGCTCGCCCAATGGGACAGGGGCCCGGGGGAAGCTTTCTTT. It encodes CASSALAQWDRGPGEAFF. J is TRBJ1-1 and V is TRBV7-6; 10 bases are a match to TRBD1. CDR3 length: 18 amino acids. The J segment lost 8 bases and the V segment lost 5 bases, leaving 20 bases of the junction unmatched. CDR1 and CDR2 from the germline V gene are SGHVS and FNYEAQ.

The V and J genes are TRBV7-9 and TRBJ2-1; the D gene could be TRBD1 or TRBD2 (6 bases each). Between the trimmed V and J ends, which lost 5 bases and 7 bases, there was a span of 15 bases. The CDR3 is 14 amino acids. The germline CDR1 and CDR2 sequences are SEHNR and FQNEAQ (reference sequence). CDR3 DNA: TGTGCCAGCAGCCTCTCCGGGGGCGAAAATGAGCAGTTCTTC. Its protein product is CASSLSGGENEQFF.